The clone carrying this TCR beta chain was seen ten or more times. Its antigen remains unidentified. This specimen comes from a study of blood T cells in healthy people across ages. Study-level results: A strong correlation was found between TCR beta diversity and the percentage of naive T cells. Older individuals had lower TCR beta diversity per million T cells (the decline was roughly linear). Estimated diversity that came from one million T cells was considered an underestimate.

The germline CDR1 and CDR2 sequences are DFQATT and SNEGSKA (reference sequence). CDR3 length: 11 residues. Trimming cost V 6 bases and J 5 bases; bases outside gene matches: 2. Alongside a J-beta primer mix, a sample-barcoded 5' primer served in a second PCR lasting about 7 to 11 cycles. Each cDNA molecule was tagged by a template-switch adaptor that had 12 random nucleotides. In TCRdb, the 5' RACE reads were re-called with MiXCR into one record per CDR3 protein. The data show around 870,000 distinct CDR3 sequences, about 28% seen once. The chain employs TRBV20-1 and TRBJ2-5, with 8 bases identical to TRBD1. The sample taken for sequencing was blood. The receptor's source is an elderly woman in good health. CDR3 sequence: CSARQGETQYF. CDR3 nucleotides: TGCAGTGCGAGACAGGGGGAGACCCAGTACTTC.